This TCR beta chain was recovered during a study of blood T cell repertoires in COVID-19. At the level of the study: Samples taken during acute and convalescent COVID-19 were collected in the United States, Italy and Spain. In each case, the material was cDNA or gDNA derived from T cells, B-cell-depleted T cells, or PBMCs.

Original methodology: From reference gene primer amplification, estimates of nucleated cell counts were derived. TCRdb's table, derived via immunoSEQ multiplex PCR, lists solely in-frame clones and lacks some. The D gene and trimming were derived from the DNA, and the V and J assignments and clone size from that table. In the table there are some 350,000 clones, about nine tenths of which are singletons. Patients from Seattle were sampled longitudinally, starting during active infection. Germline loops: CDR1 GTSNPN, CDR2 SVGIG (reference sequence). The V and J ends lost 8 bases and 3 bases respectively, with 13 bases between them. The CDR3 has 12 amino acids. Only one count was recorded for this clone.

The receptor was isolated from an older woman with COVID-19, enrolled during active disease. The chain couples TRBV30 to TRBJ1-2; no clear D. Sequencing was performed on peripheral blood. CDR3 sequence: CALRTIYYGYTF. In nucleotides, the CDR3 is TGTGCCCTTAGAACCATTTACTATGGCTACACCTTC.